What follows are 8 T cell receptor beta chains derived from one specimen sequenced in a study of a mutant IDH1 vaccine in newly diagnosed glioma (dated by TCRdb to the early 2020s). Interpreted using the paper, the time point label stands for: baseline, week 1 (first vaccination visit). In the paper's terms, the treatment or condition label means: pre-vaccination baseline after standard-of-care therapy. Libraries were prepared through the immunoSEQ multiplex PCR assay. In its TCRdb copy, this immuneACCESS table keeps in-frame sequences only and misses some clones. Where compared with another copy, unresolved V genes explain less than half of these, and the others have no known cause. The sample table lists fewer than 45,000 clones, 60% to 80% of them with a count of one. Over 7.5% of the sample is held by the ten biggest clonotypes. The input for sequencing was PBMCs, taken from a glioma patient treated with radiotherapy, temozolomide or both. The receptors were gathered from a man aged 35-49 years with glioma. Some clones in this sample may be carry-over from other donors' samples.

The chain joins TRBV9 to TRBJ2-6, with D unclear. V was cut by 0 bases and J by 4 bases, with 5 bases left in between. Per germline, CDR1 SGDLS and CDR2 YYNGEE. The CDR3 is 14 amino acids. The CDR3 sequence is CASSVAMGANVLTF. The CDR3 DNA is TGTGCCAGCAGCGTAGCTATGGGGGCCAACGTCCTGACTTTC.

V and J are TRBV6-4 and TRBJ2-3; 9 bases agree with TRBD2. The CDR3 sequence is 14 residues long. The germline gives CDR1 MRHNA, CDR2 SNTAGT. Trimming cost V 4 bases and J 3 bases; bases outside gene matches: 2. CDR3 sequence reads: CASSAAGGTDTQYF. In nucleotides, the CDR3 is TGTGCCAGCAGTGCAGCGGGGGGTACAGATACGCAGTATTTT.

This clone was observed a few times. The chain uses TRBV19 and TRBJ1-1; possibly TRBD1 for D (5 bases). V lost 7 bases and J 4 bases, leaving 19 bases between the germline ends. In germline, CDR1 is LNHDA, CDR2 SQIVND (reference sequence). The CDR3 consists of 15 residues. CDR3 region: CASTTWGDSGTEAFF. The CDR3 DNA reads TGTGCCAGTACGACTTGGGGGGATTCGGGCACTGAAGCTTTCTTT.

As concerns this clone: Sequence at one end of the junction differs from germline and may be a read error. The V gene is TRBV7-7, the J gene TRBJ2-7, with a tentative D call TRBD1 (5 bases). The CDR3 has 12 residues. The germline gives CDR1 SSHAT, CDR2 FNYEAQ (reference sequence). CDR3 bases: TGTGCTAGCAGCGATGGACATAACGAGCAGTACTTC. This gives the protein CASSDGHNEQYF.

This chain connects TRBV18 to TRBJ1-2; D is unclear. Germline-derived CDR1 and CDR2 are KGHSH and LQKENI. V shed 2 bases and J shed 6 bases, with 10 bases lying between them. This CDR3 spans 13 amino acids. For the CDR3, the DNA is TGTGCCAGCTCACCAAGGAATGCGGATGGCTACACCTTC. This gives the protein CASSPRNADGYTF.

The gene calls are TRBV7-2 and TRBJ2-3; TRBD1 agrees at 7 bases. The CDR3 has 15 residues. The germline gives CDR1 SGHTA, CDR2 FQGNSA. V lost 5 bases and J lost 0; bases outside the gene matches: 5. CDR3 DNA sequence: TGTGCCAGCAGCAACGGACAGGTTAGCACAGATACGCAGTATTTT. It is translated as CASSNGQVSTDTQYF.

The rearrangement uses TRBV7-2 and TRBJ1-4, with D maybe TRBD1 (5 bases). The germline CDR1 and CDR2 sequences are SGHTA and FQGNSA. CDR3 size: 17 residues. The V end was cut by 1 base, the J end by 4 bases, with 16 bases between. DNA of the CDR3: TGTGCCAGCAGCTTAGGTCCCCCGGGCGGGGGTAATGAAAAACTGTTTTTT. It yields the protein CASSLGPPGGGNEKLFF.

V usage is TRBV6-1 and J usage is TRBJ1-1; D is uncertain. Per the germline V gene, CDR1 is MNHNS and CDR2 is SASEGT. This CDR3 spans 14 amino acids. Trimming left V 8 bases short and J 3 bases short, with 16 bases between. As DNA, the CDR3 is TGTGCCAGCGCGGGCTTAAGGGCCGACACTGAAGCTTTCTTT. Translation gives CASAGLRADTEAFF.